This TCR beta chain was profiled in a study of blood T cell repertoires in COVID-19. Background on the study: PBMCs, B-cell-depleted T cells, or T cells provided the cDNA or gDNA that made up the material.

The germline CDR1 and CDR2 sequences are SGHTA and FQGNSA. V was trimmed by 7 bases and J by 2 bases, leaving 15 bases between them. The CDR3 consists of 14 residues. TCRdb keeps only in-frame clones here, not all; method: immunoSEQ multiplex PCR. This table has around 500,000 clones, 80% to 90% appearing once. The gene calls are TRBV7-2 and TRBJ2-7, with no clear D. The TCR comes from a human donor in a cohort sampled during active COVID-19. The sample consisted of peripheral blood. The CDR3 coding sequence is TGTGCCAGCACTCTTAAGCCAGGTGCCTACGAGCAGTACTTC. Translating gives CASTLKPGAYEQYF.